Listed below are T cell receptor beta chains from one sample, sequenced in a study of Ad26.COV2.S vaccination and SARS-CoV-2 variants. TCRdb's copy holds only in-frame clones and misses some; the assay was immunoSEQ multiplex PCR. This table has about 440,000 clones, about 83% appearing once. The source material was peripheral blood, sampled in a trial of Ad26.COV2.S vaccine versus placebo. The receptors derive from a person aged 18-65 years who received the Ad26.COV2.S COVID-19 vaccine or a placebo. Both conserved end residues are part of each CDR3. The D gene is left open where the match is weak.

TRBD1	TRBJ2-7	15	TRBV5-1	CASSLTGTGTYEQYF	TGCGCCAGCAGCTTGACCGGGACAGGGACCTACGAGCAGTACTTC
TRBD1	TRBJ2-1	15	TRBV24-1	CATSDTGQYHNEQFF	TGTGCCACCAGTGATACGGGACAGTACCACAATGAGCAGTTCTTC
.	TRBJ2-1	15	TRBV11-3	CASSLGGSSYNEQFF	TGTGCCAGCAGCTTAGGGGGAAGCTCCTACAATGAGCAGTTCTTC
.	TRBJ1-5	15	TRBV24-1	CATSPGTRSNQPQHF	TGTGCCACCAGCCCAGGGACCCGCAGCAATCAGCCCCAGCATTTT
TRBD1	TRBJ2-2	14	TRBV7-3	CASRRQGDTGELFF	TGTGCCAGCAGGAGACAGGGGGACACCGGGGAGCTGTTTTTT
.	TRBJ1-4	12	TRBV7-9	CASSLVTEKLFF	TGTGCCAGCAGCTTAGTCACCGAAAAACTGTTTTTT
.	TRBJ2-5	13	TRBV29-1	CSVPGTLQETQYF	TGCAGCGTTCCGGGGACTTTGCAAGAGACCCAGTACTTC
TRBD1	TRBJ1-5	13	TRBV29-1	CSARQGPWQPQHF	TGCAGCGCCCGACAGGGACCATGGCAGCCCCAGCATTTT
TRBD2	TRBJ2-7	18	TRBV6-1	CASSEQLGGVALGYEQYF	TGTGCCAGCAGTGAGCAGCTTGGGGGGGTCGCCTTGGGCTACGAGCAGTACTTC
.	TRBJ1-5	13	TRBV30	CAWSGVRNQPQHF	TGTGCCTGGAGTGGAGTCAGAAATCAGCCCCAGCATTTT
TRBD1	TRBJ1-3	16	TRBV10-1	CASRYRQGARGNTIYF	TGCGCCAGCAGATACAGACAGGGGGCGCGCGGAAACACCATATATTTT
.	TRBJ1-1	11	TRBV7-9	CASSATYEAFF	TGTGCCAGCAGCGCCACGTATGAAGCTTTCTTT